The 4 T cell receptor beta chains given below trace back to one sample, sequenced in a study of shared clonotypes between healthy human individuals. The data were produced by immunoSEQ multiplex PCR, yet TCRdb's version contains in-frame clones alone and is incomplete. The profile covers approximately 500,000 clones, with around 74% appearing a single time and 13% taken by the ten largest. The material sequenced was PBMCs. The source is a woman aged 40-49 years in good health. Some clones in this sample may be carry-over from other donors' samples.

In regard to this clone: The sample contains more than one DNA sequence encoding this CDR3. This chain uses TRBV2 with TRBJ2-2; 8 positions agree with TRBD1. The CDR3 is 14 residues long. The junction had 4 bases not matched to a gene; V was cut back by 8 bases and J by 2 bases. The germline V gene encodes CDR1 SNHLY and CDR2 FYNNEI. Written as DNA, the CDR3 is TGTGCCAGCCGGACAGGGCGAAACACCGGGGAGCTGTTTTTT. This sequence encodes CASRTGRNTGELFF.

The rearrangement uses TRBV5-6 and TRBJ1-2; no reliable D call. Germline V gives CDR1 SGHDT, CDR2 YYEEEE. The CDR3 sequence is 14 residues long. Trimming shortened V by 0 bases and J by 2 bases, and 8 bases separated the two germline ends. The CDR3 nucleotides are TGTGCCAGCAGCTTGGGGCAGAAGAACTATGGCTACACCTTC. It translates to CASSLGQKNYGYTF.

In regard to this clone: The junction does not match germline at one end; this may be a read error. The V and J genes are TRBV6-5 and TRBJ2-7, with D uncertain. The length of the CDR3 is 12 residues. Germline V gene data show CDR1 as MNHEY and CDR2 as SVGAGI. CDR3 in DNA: TGTGCCATCAGTGCCGGATCCTACGAGCAGTACTTC. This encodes CAISAGSYEQYF.

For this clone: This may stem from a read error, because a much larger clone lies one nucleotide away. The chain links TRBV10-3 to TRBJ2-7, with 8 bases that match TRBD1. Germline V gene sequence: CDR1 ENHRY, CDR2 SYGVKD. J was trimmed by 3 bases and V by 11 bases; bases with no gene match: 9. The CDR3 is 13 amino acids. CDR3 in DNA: TGTGCCGCCCTGGGGACAGGCAACTACGAGCAGTACTTC. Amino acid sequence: CAALGTGNYEQYF.